This TCR beta chain appears in the sequencing data of a study of spatial heterogeneity in lung cancer. Study-wide results and limits: There was tracking of ubiquitous and regional nonsynonymous mutations by the respective counts of ubiquitous and regional expanded TCRs. In tumors, expanded intratumoral alpha and beta TCR counts tracked mutation counts.

The sample holds many counts of this clonotype. Its target is not known. Found in a library prepared for alpha chains, this beta chain is an off-target read, and its abundance has little meaning. Germline CDR1 is KGHSH and CDR2 is LQKENI. This CDR3 comprises 14 residues. Trimming took off 0 bases at V and 5 bases at J, with 10 bases between the two ends. Using its own MiXCR run on the 5' RACE reads, TCRdb lists one record per CDR3 protein. The sample holds 16,000 or so distinct CDR3 sequences, roughly 7% seen once. Sample time point: sample taken at primary tumor resection. The sample in question was lung tumor tissue, obtained at surgery. The chain links TRBV18 to TRBJ1-1; D perhaps matches TRBD1 (5 bases). The sequence derives from a female donor with early-stage non-small cell lung cancer. The CDR3 loop is CASSPPQGGTEAFF. The CDR3, as DNA: TGTGCCAGCTCACCACCCCAGGGAGGGACTGAAGCTTTCTTT.